The clone carrying this TCR beta chain has more than one count but fewer than ten. What it recognizes is unknown. This entry is derived from a study of regulatory T cells in long-lasting Graves disease. Study-wide context: New Graves' disease cases had less than 3 months of antithyroid drugs. Study-level results: There was favoring of TRBV28, TRBJ1-2 and TRBJ2-5 in persistent disease.

From germline, CDR1 is SGHTA and CDR2 FQGNSA. CDR3 length: 14 residues. Trimming cost V 6 bases and J 1 base, with 13 bases left between them. The time point here: newly diagnosed GD, antithyroid drugs for less than 3 months. After RNA was extracted from PBMCs, the TCR library was made from it. Doctors identified Graves' disease using the American Thyroid Association guidelines. EDTA tubes were used for drawing around 8.2 milliliters of peripheral blood. TCR beta libraries were built with iRepertoire HTBI primers and Arm-PCR of CDR3 regions. From the multiplex PCR reads, TCRdb called clonotypes with MiXCR, one entry per CDR3 protein. Among 350,000 to 400,000 distinct CDR3 sequences listed, under 20% were seen once. In addition, the sample was reused for a study of T cells in Graves' hyperthyroidism and ophthalmopathy.

This sample comprised peripheral blood mononuclear cells (PBMCs), obtained at new diagnosis, from a patient treated with antithyroid drugs. The origin of this receptor is a woman between 18 and 30 years old with Graves disease. V and J are TRBV7-2 and TRBJ2-7; D gene ambiguous. The CDR3 sequence: CASSLQDSSYEQYF. DNA for the CDR3: TGTGCCAGCAGTCTTCAGGATTCTTCCTACGAGCAGTACTTC.